Each of the 29 T cell receptor beta chains below was sequenced from the same sample in a study of cytomegalovirus exposure and HLA in healthy donors. Amplification used 60 Vbeta primers and 13 Jbeta primers. Data came from immunoSEQ multiplex PCR; TCRdb stores just in-frame clones and leaves some out. The data show about 160,000 clones, with about 76% seen just once and about 2.1% held by the top ten. Specimen: PBMCs. The receptors originated from a female donor in good health and CMV-seronegative.

A single count supports this clone. The rearrangement links TRBV5-1 to TRBJ1-2; 7 positions match TRBD1. Per germline, CDR1 SGHRS and CDR2 YFSETQ. V lost 0 bases to trimming and J lost 4 bases; unmatched junction nucleotides: 6. There are 15 residues in the CDR3. CDR3 DNA: TGCGCCAGCAGCTTGGGGACAGGATTTATCTATGGCTACACCTTC. Protein: CASSLGTGFIYGYTF.

The chain employs TRBV5-1 and TRBJ2-7, with a possible D match to TRBD1 (7 bases). CDR3 length: 15 amino acids. V was pared by 1 base and J by 1 base, with 12 bases between. Germline CDR1 and CDR2: SGHRS and YFSETQ. The CDR3 region is CASSLRAGGSYEQYF. The CDR3 nucleotides are TGCGCCAGCAGCTTGAGGGCAGGGGGGTCCTACGAGCAGTACTTC.

The CDR3 sequence is CASSAGPAGDRNEQFF. The CDR3 DNA reads as TGTGCCAGCAGCGCCGGGCCAGCGGGAGATAGGAATGAGCAGTTCTTC. The V gene is TRBV7-3, the J gene TRBJ2-1; 8 positions agree with TRBD2. This CDR3 spans 16 amino acids. Germline V gene data show CDR1 as SGHTA and CDR2 as FQGTGA. Losses at the gene ends were 5 bases for V and 7 bases for J; bases not matched to a gene: 13.

The chain employs TRBV4-2 and TRBJ1-3; 9 positions match TRBD1. Germline V gives CDR1 LGHNA, CDR2 YNFKEQ. The CDR3 length is 18 residues. With V trimmed by 0 bases and J by 0 bases, 6 bases remained unmatched. The CDR3: CASSQDKTGGLSGNTIYF. As DNA, the CDR3 is TGTGCCAGCAGCCAAGATAAAACAGGGGGCCTCTCTGGAAACACCATATATTTT.

This clone was observed a single time. The chain combines TRBV12-2 with TRBJ2-7; TRBD2 is the table's D call, not checked against the DNA. TRBV12-2 has pseudogene status. The CDR3 totals 15 residues. CDR3 bases: TGTGCAAGTCGCCACACTCCAAAGCTAGTCGACGAGCAGTACTTC. Protein product: CASRHTPKLVDEQYF.

This chain joins TRBV9 and TRBJ1-1; 7 bases are a match to TRBD1. V was clipped by 0 bases and J by 3 bases; unmatched bases: 5. The germline V gene has CDR1 SGDLS and CDR2 YYNGEE. The CDR3 runs 15 residues. CDR3: CASSVDTGDYTEAFF. CDR3 DNA sequence: TGTGCCAGCAGCGTAGACACAGGGGATTACACTGAAGCTTTCTTT.

The rearrangement links TRBV4-2 to TRBJ1-1; TRBD1 matches at 8 bases. V lost 0 bases and J lost 3; bases outside the gene matches: 9. Germline V gives CDR1 LGHNA, CDR2 YNFKEQ. The CDR3 is 17 amino acids. The CDR3 loop is CASSQDQGAERDTEAFF. Written as DNA, the CDR3 is TGTGCCAGCAGCCAAGATCAGGGGGCAGAACGGGACACTGAAGCTTTCTTT.

The chain links TRBV2 to TRBJ2-7; D remains ambiguous. V was trimmed by 5 bases and J by 9 bases, leaving 11 bases between them. Germline V gene sequence: CDR1 SNHLY, CDR2 FYNNEI. The CDR3 is 11 amino acids. The CDR3 region is CASSSQVAQYF. CDR3 nucleotides: TGTGCCAGCAGTAGCCAGGTGGCGCAGTACTTC.

The CDR3 region is CASSENGGGAYNEQFF. In nucleotides, the CDR3 is TGCGCCAGCAGTGAGAATGGCGGGGGCGCCTACAATGAGCAGTTCTTC. J is TRBJ2-1 and V is TRBV10-1; D may be TRBD2 (7 bases). The CDR3 is made up of 16 amino acids. The germline V gene encodes CDR1 WNHNN and CDR2 SYGVQD (reference sequence). V dropped 2 bases and J dropped 2 bases, with 13 bases sitting between them.

This chain joins TRBV5-6 and TRBJ2-1; TRBD2 agrees at 7 bases. CDR3 size: 16 residues. CDR1 SGHDT and CDR2 YYEEEE come from the germline V gene. J lost 6 bases, V lost 0 bases, and 9 bases had no gene match. CDR3 DNA sequence: TGTGCCAGCAGCTTGGGGAGTCGGGGGGTAAGCAATGAGCAGTTCTTC. Its translation is CASSLGSRGVSNEQFF.

This clone has just a few counts. This sequence joins TRBV6-4 and TRBJ1-2, with TRBD1 identical over 7 bases. The length of the CDR3 is 17 residues. The junction had 16 bases not matched to a gene; V was cut back by 6 bases and J by 3 bases. The germline gives CDR1 MRHNA, CDR2 SNTAGT. CDR3 bases: TGTGCCAGCAGCCGGTCCCCCACAGGGGAGGCGGACTATGGCTACACCTTC. It specifies CASSRSPTGEADYGYTF.

The J gene is TRBJ2-7, the V gene TRBV5-1, with 10 bases lining up with TRBD1. J lost 6 bases, V lost 1 base, and 7 bases had no gene match. Germline loops: CDR1 SGHRS, CDR2 YFSETQ. The length of the CDR3 is 15 residues. The CDR3 reads CASSLTGTGVVEQYF. The CDR3 DNA reads TGCGCCAGCAGCTTGACCGGGACAGGGGTGGTCGAGCAGTACTTC.

The chain recombines TRBV27 with TRBJ1-2; D gene unclear. V lost 7 bases and J 5 bases, leaving 20 bases between the germline ends. Germline V gene lookup returns CDR1 MNHEY and CDR2 SMNVEV (reference sequence). This CDR3 has 15 amino acids. The CDR3 nucleotides read TGTGCCAGCAATCCACGAGGGTCCACCAATTATGGCTACACCTTC. Amino acid sequence: CASNPRGSTNYGYTF.

This clone was seen just once. The rearrangement links TRBV7-3 to TRBJ1-5; D gene ambiguous. Trimming removed 2 bases at V and 1 base at J, with 6 bases between. Germline CDR1 and CDR2: SGHTA and FQGTGA. CDR3 length equals 14 residues. This chain's CDR3 is CASSLELSNQPQHF. The CDR3 DNA is TGTGCCAGCAGCTTAGAGTTGAGCAATCAGCCCCAGCATTTT. Looking up the rest from reference TRBV7-3 and TRBJ1-5 gives the full variable domain: GAGVSQTPSNKVTEKGKYVELRCDPISGHTALYWYRQSLGQGPEFLIYFQGTGAADDSGLPNDRFFAVRPEGSVSTLKIQRTERGDSAVYLCASSLELSNQPQHFGDGTRLSIL.

This clone was observed a handful of times. Distinct nucleotide sequences in the sample also encode this CDR3. The V and J genes are TRBV19 and TRBJ2-7, with D possibly matching TRBD1 (6 bases). Trimming shortened V by 5 bases and J by 0 bases, and 8 bases separated the two germline ends. Per germline, CDR1 LNHDA and CDR2 SQIVND (reference sequence). This CDR3 is 13 amino acids long. This CDR3 reads CASSLDSSYEQYF. The CDR3 DNA is TGTGCCAGTAGTTTGGACAGCTCCTACGAGCAGTACTTC.

The rearrangement uses TRBV6-5 and TRBJ1-2; D might be TRBD1 (5 bases). In germline, CDR1 is MNHEY, CDR2 SVGAGI. This CDR3 contains 12 residues. V was clipped by 4 bases and J by 6 bases, with 9 bases between them. The CDR3 DNA sequence: TGTGCCAGCAGTTCCGGGGGGGATGGCTACACCTTC. Amino acids: CASSSGGDGYTF.

The V call is TRBV7-9, the J call TRBJ2-1; 8 bases match TRBD2. This CDR3 region has 18 residues. V trimming: 2 bases; J trimming: 0 bases; junction bases outside the gene matches: 9. Germline V gene data show CDR1 as SEHNR and CDR2 as FQNEAQ (reference sequence). The CDR3, as DNA: TGTGCCAGCAGCTTATCATGGGCTCGGGGGGGCTCCTACAATGAGCAGTTCTTC. Residues: CASSLSWARGGSYNEQFF.

The V call is TRBV5-4, the J call TRBJ2-4, with 8 bases matching TRBD1. This CDR3 contains 19 residues. Trimming at V came to 0 bases and at J to 0 bases, leaving 11 bases not matched to a gene. Germline CDR1 is SGHNT and CDR2 is YYREEE (reference sequence). CDR3 bases: TGTGCCAGCAGCTTGGGGCGGGACAGGAATGCCTTAGCCAAAAACATTCAGTACTTC. It encodes CASSLGRDRNALAKNIQYF. Drawing the rest from reference TRBV5-4 and TRBJ2-4, the complete variable domain is ETGVTQSPTHLIKTRGQQVTLRCSSQSGHNTVSWYQQALGQGPQFIFQYYREEENGRGNFPPRFSGLQFPNYSSELNVNALELDDSALYLCASSLGRDRNALAKNIQYFGAGTRLSVL.

The chain carries TRBV9 and TRBJ2-3, with 8 positions matching TRBD2. Germline CDR1 is SGDLS and CDR2 is YYNGEE. V was pared by 0 bases and J by 4 bases, with 10 bases of the junction left unmatched. This CDR3 has 17 amino acids. The CDR3 coding sequence is TGTGCCAGCAGCGTAGAAGAAGGGGGACTAGGGGCAGATACGCAGTATTTT. It translates to CASSVEEGGLGADTQYF.

V gene TRBV4-1 combines with J gene TRBJ2-1; D unclear. The CDR3 has 15 residues. V was cut by 1 base and J by 7 bases, with 14 bases left in between. Germline V lookup: CDR1 MGHRA, CDR2 YSYEKL. The CDR3 DNA sequence: TGCGCCAGCAGCCAAGTGTCAGTCGCTTTAAATGAGCAGTTCTTC. The encoded protein is CASSQVSVALNEQFF.

J is TRBJ1-1 and V is TRBV19; D call uncertain. Trimming removed 3 bases at V and 0 bases at J, with 8 bases between. This CDR3 has 14 amino acids. CDR1 and CDR2 from the germline V gene are LNHDA and SQIVND (reference sequence). CDR3 amino acids: CASSITNLNTEAFF. CDR3 in DNA: TGTGCCAGTAGTATTACCAACTTGAACACTGAAGCTTTCTTT.

This clone showed up just a few times. The chain links TRBV21-1 to TRBJ2-7; the table names TRBD2, a call not compared with the DNA. TRBV21-1 is flagged as a pseudogene. The CDR3 is 16 residues long. The CDR3 loop is CASSHLGGLARYEQYF. The CDR3 bases are TGTGCCAGCAGCCACTTGGGGGGGCTAGCGAGATACGAGCAGTACTTC.

The CDR3 DNA is TGTGCCAGCAGTTACTCAGGGACAGGGGTCGTCTATGGCTACACCTTC. As protein: CASSYSGTGVVYGYTF. The V gene is TRBV6-5, the J gene TRBJ1-2, with TRBD1 matching 10 bases. This CDR3 is built from 16 residues. Per germline, CDR1 MNHEY and CDR2 SVGAGI. The ends lost 0 bases at V and 4 bases at J; junction bases unmatched: 5.

This chain connects TRBV10-3 to TRBJ2-7; 8 bases align to TRBD1. CDR3 size: 13 residues. V trimming: 11 bases; J trimming: 5 bases; junction bases outside the gene matches: 11. Germline V gene lookup returns CDR1 ENHRY and CDR2 SYGVKD. The CDR3 region is CAATGAGGHEQYF. The CDR3 DNA sequence: TGTGCCGCGACGGGGGCAGGGGGCCACGAGCAGTACTTC.

This clone was counted a few times. The rearrangement links TRBV7-9 to TRBJ2-7; D possibly corresponds to TRBD1 (6 bases). The ends were cut back, 3 bases at V and 5 bases at J, with 8 bases in the middle. CDR1 is SEHNR and CDR2 is FQNEAQ in the germline V gene (reference sequence). The CDR3 length is 12 residues. DNA of the CDR3: TGTGCCAGCAGCTTCACAGGGAACGAGCAGTACTTC. It is translated as CASSFTGNEQYF.

The chain is built from TRBV7-2 and TRBJ1-3; D is ambiguous. V was cut by 2 bases and J by 0 bases, with 5 bases left in between. The CDR3 has 14 residues. The V gene's germline CDR1 is SGHTA and CDR2 FQGNSA. The CDR3 reads CASSLLSSGNTIYF. The CDR3 DNA reads TGTGCCAGCAGCTTACTGTCCTCTGGAAACACCATATATTTT.

The chain couples TRBV13 to TRBJ2-3, with a weak D call TRBD2 (6 bases). The CDR3 is made up of 18 amino acids. V was clipped by 1 base and J by 0 bases, with 17 bases between them. CDR1 is PRHDT and CDR2 is FYEKMQ in the germline V gene (reference sequence). CDR3 protein: CASSLVRQGGKSTDTQYF. CDR3 nucleotide sequence: TGTGCCAGCAGCTTAGTTCGGCAGGGAGGCAAGAGCACAGATACGCAGTATTTT.

CDR3 in amino acids: CAISVIKGAEQFF. As DNA, the CDR3 is TGTGCCATCAGTGTCATTAAGGGAGCTGAGCAGTTCTTC. The genes are TRBV10-3 and TRBJ2-1; perhaps TRBD2 as D (5 bases). From germline, CDR1 is ENHRY and CDR2 SYGVKD. Trimming took 4 bases from V and 9 from J, leaving 13 bases between them. This CDR3 comprises 13 residues.

The CDR3, as DNA: TGTGCCAGCTCATCCGGGACAGGGTTCTCCTACGAGCAGTACTTC. Its protein is CASSSGTGFSYEQYF. This chain joins TRBV6-1 and TRBJ2-7; 9 nucleotides align to TRBD1. Trimming cost V 8 bases and J 0 bases; bases outside gene matches: 8. The CDR3 length is 15 residues. Germline assignment: CDR1 MNHNS and CDR2 SASEGT.